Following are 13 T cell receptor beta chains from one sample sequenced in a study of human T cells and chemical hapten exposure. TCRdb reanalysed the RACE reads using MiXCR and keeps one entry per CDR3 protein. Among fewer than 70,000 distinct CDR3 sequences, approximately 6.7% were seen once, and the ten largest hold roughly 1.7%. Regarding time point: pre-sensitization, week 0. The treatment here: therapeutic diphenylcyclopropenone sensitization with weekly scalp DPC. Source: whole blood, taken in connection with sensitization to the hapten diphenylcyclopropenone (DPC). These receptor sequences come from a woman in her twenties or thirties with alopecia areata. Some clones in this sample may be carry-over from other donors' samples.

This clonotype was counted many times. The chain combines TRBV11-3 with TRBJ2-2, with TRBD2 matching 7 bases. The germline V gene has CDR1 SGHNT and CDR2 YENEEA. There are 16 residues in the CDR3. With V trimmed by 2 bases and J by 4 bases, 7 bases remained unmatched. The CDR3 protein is CASSLSAGVSTGELFF. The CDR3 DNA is TGTGCCAGCAGCTTATCGGCGGGGGTTAGCACCGGGGAGCTGTTTTTT. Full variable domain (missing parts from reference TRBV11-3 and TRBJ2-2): EAGVVQSPRYKIIEKKQPVAFWCNPISGHNTLYWYLQNLGQGPELLIRYENEEAVDDSQLPKDRFSAERLKGVDSTLKIQPAELGDSAVYLCASSLSAGVSTGELFFGEGSRLTVL.

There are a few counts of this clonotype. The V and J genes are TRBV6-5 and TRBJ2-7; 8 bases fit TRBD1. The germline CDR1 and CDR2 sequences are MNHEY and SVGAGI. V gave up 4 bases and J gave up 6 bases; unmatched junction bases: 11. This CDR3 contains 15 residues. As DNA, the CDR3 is TGTGCCAGCAGTTGGGGACAGGAGCTGGCCGGCGAGCAGTACTTC. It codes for CASSWGQELAGEQYF.

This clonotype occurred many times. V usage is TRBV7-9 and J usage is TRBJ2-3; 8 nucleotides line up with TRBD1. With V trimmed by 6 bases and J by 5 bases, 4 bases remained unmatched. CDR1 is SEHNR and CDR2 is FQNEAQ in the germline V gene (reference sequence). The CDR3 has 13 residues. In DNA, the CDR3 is TGTGCCAGCAGTCAGGGGGCGGAAGATACGCAGTATTTT. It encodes CASSQGAEDTQYF.

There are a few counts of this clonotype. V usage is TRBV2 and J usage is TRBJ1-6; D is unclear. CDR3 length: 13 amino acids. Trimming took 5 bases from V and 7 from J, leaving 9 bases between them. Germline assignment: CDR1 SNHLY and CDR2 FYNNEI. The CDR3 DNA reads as TGTGCCAGCAGTAGAACCAGAAATTCACCCCTCCACTTT. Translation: CASSRTRNSPLHF.

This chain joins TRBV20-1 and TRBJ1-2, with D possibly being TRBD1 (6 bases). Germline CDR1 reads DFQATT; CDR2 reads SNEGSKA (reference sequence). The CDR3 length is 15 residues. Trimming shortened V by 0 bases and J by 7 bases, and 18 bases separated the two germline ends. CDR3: CSARDNNRVYGGYTF. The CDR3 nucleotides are TGCAGTGCTAGAGACAACAACAGGGTTTACGGTGGCTACACCTTC.

The CDR3 DNA sequence: TGTGCCAGCAGTTTAGGGCAGGTCCCCGGGGAGCTGTTTTTT. It codes for CASSLGQVPGELFF. The rearrangement joins TRBV12-3 or TRBV12-4 to TRBJ2-2, with D hard to call. The CDR3 is 14 amino acids. V lost 1 base and J lost 6, with 9 bases in between.

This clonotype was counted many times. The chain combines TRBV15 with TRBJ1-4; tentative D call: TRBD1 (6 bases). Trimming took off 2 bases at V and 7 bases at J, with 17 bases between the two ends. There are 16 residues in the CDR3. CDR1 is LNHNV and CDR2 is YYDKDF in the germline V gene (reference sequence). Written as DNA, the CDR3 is TGTGCCACCAGCAGAAACGACGGGGGGGGCGGTGAAAAACTGTTTTTT. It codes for CATSRNDGGGGEKLFF. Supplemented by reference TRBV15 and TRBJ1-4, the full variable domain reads DAMVIQNPRYQVTQFGKPVTLSCSQTLNHNVMYWYQQKSSQAPKLLFHYYDKDFNNEADTPDNFQSRRPNTSFCFLDIRSPGLGDTAMYLCATSRNDGGGGEKLFFGSGTQLSVL.

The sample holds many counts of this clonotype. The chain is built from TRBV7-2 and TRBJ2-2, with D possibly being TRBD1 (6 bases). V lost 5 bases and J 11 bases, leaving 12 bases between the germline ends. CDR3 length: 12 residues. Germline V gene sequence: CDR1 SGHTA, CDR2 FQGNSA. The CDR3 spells CASSARGVELFF. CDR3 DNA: TGTGCCAGCAGCGCCAGGGGAGTTGAGCTGTTTTTT.

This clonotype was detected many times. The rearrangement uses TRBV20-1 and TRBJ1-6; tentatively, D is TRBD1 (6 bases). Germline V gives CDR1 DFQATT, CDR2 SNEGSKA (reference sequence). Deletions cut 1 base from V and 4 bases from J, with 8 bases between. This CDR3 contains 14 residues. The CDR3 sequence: CSARVGTYNSPLHF. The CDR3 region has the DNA TGCAGTGCTAGAGTTGGGACATATAATTCACCCCTCCACTTT.

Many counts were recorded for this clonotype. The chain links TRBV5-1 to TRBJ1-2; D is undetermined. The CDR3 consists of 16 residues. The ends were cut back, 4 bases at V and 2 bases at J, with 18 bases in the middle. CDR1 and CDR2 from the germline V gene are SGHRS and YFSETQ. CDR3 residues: CASSPLTKSENYGYTF. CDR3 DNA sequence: TGCGCCAGCAGCCCCCTGACCAAGTCCGAAAACTATGGCTACACCTTC.

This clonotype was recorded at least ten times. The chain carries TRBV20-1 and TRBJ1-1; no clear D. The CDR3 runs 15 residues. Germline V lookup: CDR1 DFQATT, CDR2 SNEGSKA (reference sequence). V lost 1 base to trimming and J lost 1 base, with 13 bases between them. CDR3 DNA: TGCAGTGCTAGAGCCGTTCAGTTCACGAACACTGAAGCTTTCTTT. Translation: CSARAVQFTNTEAFF.

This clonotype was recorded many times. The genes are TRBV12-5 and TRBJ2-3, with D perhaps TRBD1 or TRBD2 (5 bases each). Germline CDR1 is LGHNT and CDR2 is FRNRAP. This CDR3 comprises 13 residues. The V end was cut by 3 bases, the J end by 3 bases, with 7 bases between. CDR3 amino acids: CASGLWGTDTQYF. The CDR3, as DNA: TGTGCTAGTGGTTTATGGGGGACAGATACGCAGTATTTT.

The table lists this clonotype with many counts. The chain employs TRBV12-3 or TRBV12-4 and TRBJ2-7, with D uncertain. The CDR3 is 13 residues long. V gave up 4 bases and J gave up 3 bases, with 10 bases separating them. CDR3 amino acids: CASSSKGFYEQYF. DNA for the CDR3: TGTGCCAGCAGTTCGAAAGGGTTCTACGAGCAGTACTTC.